This entry describes one T cell receptor beta chain. Its specificity is unknown. Using TCRalpha and TCRbeta cDNA, the researchers carried out two nested PCRs that lasted around 15 and 10 cycles. TCRdb re-called the 5' RACE reads, yielding one record per CDR3 amino acid sequence without DNA. The clone table shows around 450,000 distinct CDR3 sequences, with the ten largest holding about 2.4%. The data originate from a study of monozygotic twins with inflammatory bowel disease. The study, taken as a whole, reports: Twins with IBD were found to have lower TCRbeta diversity (inverse Simpson) than healthy co-twins.

The sample was blood. The TCR comes from a human donor with ulcerative colitis or Crohn's disease, or a healthy co-twin of an affected twin (not recorded which).

The CDR3 loop is CASSLTLMDEQFF. This rearrangement joins TRBV7-3 to TRBJ2-1. Germline assignment: CDR1 SGHTA and CDR2 FQGTGA. CDR3 length equals 13 residues.